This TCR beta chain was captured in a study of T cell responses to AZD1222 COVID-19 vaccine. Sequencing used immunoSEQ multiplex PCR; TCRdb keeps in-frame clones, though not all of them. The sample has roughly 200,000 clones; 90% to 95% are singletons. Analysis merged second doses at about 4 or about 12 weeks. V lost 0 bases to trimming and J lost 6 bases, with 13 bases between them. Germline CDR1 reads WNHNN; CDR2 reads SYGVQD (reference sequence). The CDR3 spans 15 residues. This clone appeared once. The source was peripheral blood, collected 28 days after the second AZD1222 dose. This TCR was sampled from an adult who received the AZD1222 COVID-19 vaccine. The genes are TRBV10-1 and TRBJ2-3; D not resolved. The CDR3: CASSESGRLLDTQYF. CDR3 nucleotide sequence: TGCGCCAGCAGTGAGTCGGGCAGATTACTTGATACGCAGTATTTT.